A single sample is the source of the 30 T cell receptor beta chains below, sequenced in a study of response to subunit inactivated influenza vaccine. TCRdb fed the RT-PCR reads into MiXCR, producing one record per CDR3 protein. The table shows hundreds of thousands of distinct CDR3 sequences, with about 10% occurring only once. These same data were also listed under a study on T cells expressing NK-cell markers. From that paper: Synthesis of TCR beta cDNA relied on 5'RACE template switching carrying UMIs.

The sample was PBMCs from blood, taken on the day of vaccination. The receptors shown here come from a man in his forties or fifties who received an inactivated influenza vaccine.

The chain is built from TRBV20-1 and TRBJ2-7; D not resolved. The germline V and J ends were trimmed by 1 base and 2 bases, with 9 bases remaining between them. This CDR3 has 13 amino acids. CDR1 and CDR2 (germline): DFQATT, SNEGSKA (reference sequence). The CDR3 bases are TGCAGTGCTAGAGCGGTGGGGACCTACGAGCAGTACTTC. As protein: CSARAVGTYEQYF.

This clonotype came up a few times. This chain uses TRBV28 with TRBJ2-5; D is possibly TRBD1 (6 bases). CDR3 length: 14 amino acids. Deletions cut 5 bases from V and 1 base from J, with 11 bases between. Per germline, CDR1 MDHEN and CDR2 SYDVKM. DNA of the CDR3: TGTGCCAGCAGTGGGGGACACTTCCAAGAGACCCAGTACTTC. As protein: CASSGGHFQETQYF.

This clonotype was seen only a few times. CDR3 nucleotide sequence: TGCAGTGCTAGAGATCTCCGTGGGAGGGCCGGTTATACGCAGTATTTT. Translating it yields CSARDLRGRAGYTQYF. This chain joins TRBV20-1 and TRBJ2-3; 7 bases fit TRBD2. This CDR3 has 16 residues. CDR1 is DFQATT and CDR2 is SNEGSKA in the germline V gene (reference sequence). With V trimmed by 0 bases and J by 7 bases, 13 bases remained unmatched.

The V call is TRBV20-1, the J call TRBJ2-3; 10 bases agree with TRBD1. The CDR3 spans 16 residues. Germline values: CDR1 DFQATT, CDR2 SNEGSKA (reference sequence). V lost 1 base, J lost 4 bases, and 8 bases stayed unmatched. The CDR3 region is CSARASGTGVPDTQYF. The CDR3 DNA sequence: TGCAGTGCTAGAGCCTCCGGGACAGGGGTGCCAGATACGCAGTATTTT.

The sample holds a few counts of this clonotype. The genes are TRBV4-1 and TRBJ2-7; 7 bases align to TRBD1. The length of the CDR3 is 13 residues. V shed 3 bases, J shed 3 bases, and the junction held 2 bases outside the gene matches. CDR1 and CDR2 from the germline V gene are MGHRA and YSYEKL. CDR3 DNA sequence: TGCGCCAGCAGCCACCGGGACAGCTACGAGCAGTACTTC. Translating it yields CASSHRDSYEQYF.

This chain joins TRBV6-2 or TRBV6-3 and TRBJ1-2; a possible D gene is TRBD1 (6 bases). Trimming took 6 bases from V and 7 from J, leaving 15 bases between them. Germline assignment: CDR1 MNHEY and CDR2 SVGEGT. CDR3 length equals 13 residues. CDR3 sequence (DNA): TGTGCCAGCAGATCGATGGGGGCCGGTGGCTACACCTTC. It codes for CASRSMGAGGYTF.

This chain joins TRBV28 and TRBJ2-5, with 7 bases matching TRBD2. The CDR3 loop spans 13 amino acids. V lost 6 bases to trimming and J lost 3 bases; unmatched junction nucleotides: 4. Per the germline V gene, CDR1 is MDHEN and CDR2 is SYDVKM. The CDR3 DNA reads TGTGCCAGCAGGCCTGGGAGGGAAGAGACCCAGTACTTC. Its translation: CASRPGREETQYF. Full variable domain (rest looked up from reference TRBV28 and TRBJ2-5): DVKVTQSSRYLVKRTGEKVFLECVQDMDHENMFWYRQDPGLGLRLIYFSYDVKMKEKGDIPEGYSVSREKKERFSLILESASTNQTSMYLCASRPGREETQYFGPGTRLLVL.

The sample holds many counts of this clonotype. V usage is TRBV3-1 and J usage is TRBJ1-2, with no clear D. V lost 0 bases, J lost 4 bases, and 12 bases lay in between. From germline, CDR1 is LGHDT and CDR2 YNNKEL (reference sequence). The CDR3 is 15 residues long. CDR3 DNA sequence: TGTGCCAGCAGCCAAGATTTTCGGGTTAGCTATGGCTACACCTTC. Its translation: CASSQDFRVSYGYTF.

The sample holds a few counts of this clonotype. As DNA, the CDR3 is TGTGCCAGCAGTTACTCGAAACTAGCGGGAGAGACCCAGTACTTC. Amino acids: CASSYSKLAGETQYF. The gene calls are TRBV6-2 or TRBV6-3 and TRBJ2-5; 9 bases agree with TRBD2. CDR3 length: 15 residues. Germline loops: CDR1 MNHEY, CDR2 SVGEGT. The ends lost 0 bases at V and 4 bases at J; junction bases unmatched: 3.

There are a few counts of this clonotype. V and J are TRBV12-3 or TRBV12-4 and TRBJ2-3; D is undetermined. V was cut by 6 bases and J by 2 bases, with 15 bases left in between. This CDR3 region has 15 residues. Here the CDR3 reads CASSTRLEITDTQYF. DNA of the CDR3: TGTGCCAGCAGCACCCGGCTAGAGATCACAGATACGCAGTATTTT.

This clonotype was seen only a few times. The CDR3 region is CSVEEGAPDYGYTF. The DNA of the CDR3 is TGCAGCGTTGAAGAGGGGGCGCCGGACTATGGCTACACCTTC. The chain links TRBV29-1 to TRBJ1-2; the D gene is possibly TRBD1 (6 bases). This CDR3 contains 14 residues. Per the germline V gene, CDR1 is SQVTM and CDR2 is ANQGSEA. The V end was cut by 0 bases, the J end by 3 bases, with 11 bases between.

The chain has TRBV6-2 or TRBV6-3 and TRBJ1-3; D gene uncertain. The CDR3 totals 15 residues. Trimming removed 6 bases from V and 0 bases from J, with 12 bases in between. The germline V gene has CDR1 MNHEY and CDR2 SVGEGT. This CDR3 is CASSVGRYSGNTIYF. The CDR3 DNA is TGTGCCAGCAGCGTTGGACGGTACTCTGGAAACACCATATATTTT.

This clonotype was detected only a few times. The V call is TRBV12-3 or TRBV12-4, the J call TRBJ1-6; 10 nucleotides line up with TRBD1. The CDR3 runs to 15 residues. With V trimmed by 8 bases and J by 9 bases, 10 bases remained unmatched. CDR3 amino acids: CASQQRQGASSPLHF. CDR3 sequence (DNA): TGTGCCAGCCAACAGCGACAGGGGGCGAGTTCACCCCTCCACTTT.

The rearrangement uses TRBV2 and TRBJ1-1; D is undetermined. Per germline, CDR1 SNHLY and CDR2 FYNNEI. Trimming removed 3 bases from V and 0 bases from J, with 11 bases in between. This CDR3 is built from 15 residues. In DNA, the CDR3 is TGTGCCAGCAGTGAGCATCTTAGGGTGAACACTGAAGCTTTCTTT. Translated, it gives CASSEHLRVNTEAFF.

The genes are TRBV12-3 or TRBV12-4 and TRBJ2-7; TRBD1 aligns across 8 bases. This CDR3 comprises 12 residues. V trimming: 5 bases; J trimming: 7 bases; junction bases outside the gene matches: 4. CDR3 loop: CASSQGAREQYF. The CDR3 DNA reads TGTGCCAGCAGTCAGGGGGCGCGGGAGCAGTACTTC.

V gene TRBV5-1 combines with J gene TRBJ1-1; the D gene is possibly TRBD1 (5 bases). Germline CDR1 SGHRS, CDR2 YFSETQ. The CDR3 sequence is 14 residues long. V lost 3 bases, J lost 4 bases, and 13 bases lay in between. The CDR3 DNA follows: TGCGCCAGCAGCTGGTCCGGGGGAATCACTGAAGCTTTCTTT. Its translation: CASSWSGGITEAFF.

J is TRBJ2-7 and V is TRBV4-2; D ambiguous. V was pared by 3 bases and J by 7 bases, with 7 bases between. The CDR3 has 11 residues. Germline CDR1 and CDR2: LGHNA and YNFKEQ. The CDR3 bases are TGTGCCAGCAGCCATTATGGGGAGCAGTACTTC. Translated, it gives CASSHYGEQYF.

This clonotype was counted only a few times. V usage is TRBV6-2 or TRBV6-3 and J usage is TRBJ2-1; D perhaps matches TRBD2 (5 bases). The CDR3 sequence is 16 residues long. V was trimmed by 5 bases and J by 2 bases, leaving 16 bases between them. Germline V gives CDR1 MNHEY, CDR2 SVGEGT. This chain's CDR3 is CASSAPRLAAYNEQFF. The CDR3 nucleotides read TGTGCCAGCAGTGCCCCCCGCCTAGCAGCCTACAATGAGCAGTTCTTC.

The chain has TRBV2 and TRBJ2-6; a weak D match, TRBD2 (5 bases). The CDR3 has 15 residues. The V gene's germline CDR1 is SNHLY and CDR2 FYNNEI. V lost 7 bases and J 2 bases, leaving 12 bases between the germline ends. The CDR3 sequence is CASTRGSTGANVLTF. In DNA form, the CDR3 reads TGTGCCAGCACTCGGGGTTCCACTGGGGCCAACGTCCTGACTTTC.

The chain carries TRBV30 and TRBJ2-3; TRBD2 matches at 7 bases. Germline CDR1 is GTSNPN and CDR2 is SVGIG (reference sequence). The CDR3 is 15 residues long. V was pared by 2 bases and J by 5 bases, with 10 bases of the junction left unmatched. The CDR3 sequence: CAWSPERGEEDTQYF. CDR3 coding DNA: TGTGCCTGGAGTCCAGAACGGGGGGAAGAAGATACGCAGTATTTT. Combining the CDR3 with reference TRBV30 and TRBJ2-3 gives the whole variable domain SQTIHQWPATLVQPVGSPLSLECTVEGTSNPNLYWYRQAAGRGLQLLFYSVGIGQISSEVPQNLSASRPQDRQFILSSKKLLLSDSGFYLCAWSPERGEEDTQYFGPGTRLTVL.

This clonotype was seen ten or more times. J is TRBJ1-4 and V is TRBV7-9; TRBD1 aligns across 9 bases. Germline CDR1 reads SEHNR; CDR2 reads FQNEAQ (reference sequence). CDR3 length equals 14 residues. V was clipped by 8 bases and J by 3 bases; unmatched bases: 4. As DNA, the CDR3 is TGTGCCAGCGGCTACAGGGGGCCTAATGAAAAACTGTTTTTT. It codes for CASGYRGPNEKLFF.

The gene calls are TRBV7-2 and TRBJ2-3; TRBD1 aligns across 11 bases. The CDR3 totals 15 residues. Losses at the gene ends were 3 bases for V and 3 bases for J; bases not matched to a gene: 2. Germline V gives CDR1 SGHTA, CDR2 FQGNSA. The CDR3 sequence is CASSFGQGATDTQYF. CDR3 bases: TGTGCCAGCAGCTTCGGACAGGGGGCGACAGATACGCAGTATTTT.

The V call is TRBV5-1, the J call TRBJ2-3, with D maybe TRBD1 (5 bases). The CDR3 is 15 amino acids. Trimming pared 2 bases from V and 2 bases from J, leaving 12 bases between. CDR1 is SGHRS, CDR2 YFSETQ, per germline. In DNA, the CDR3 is TGCGCCAGCAGCTTTACAGGAGCGCCCACAGATACGCAGTATTTT. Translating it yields CASSFTGAPTDTQYF. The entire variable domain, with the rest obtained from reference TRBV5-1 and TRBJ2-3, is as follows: KAGVTQTPRYLIKTRGQQVTLSCSPISGHRSVSWYQQTPGQGLQFLFEYFSETQRNKGNFPGRFSGRQFSNSRSEMNVSTLELGDSALYLCASSFTGAPTDTQYFGPGTRLTVL.

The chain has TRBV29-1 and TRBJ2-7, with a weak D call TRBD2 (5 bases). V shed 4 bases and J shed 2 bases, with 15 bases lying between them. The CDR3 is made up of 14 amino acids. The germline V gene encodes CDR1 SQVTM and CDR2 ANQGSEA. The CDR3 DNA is TGCAGCGTTGCGGAGTCGGACTGGGCCTACGAGCAGTACTTC. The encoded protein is CSVAESDWAYEQYF.

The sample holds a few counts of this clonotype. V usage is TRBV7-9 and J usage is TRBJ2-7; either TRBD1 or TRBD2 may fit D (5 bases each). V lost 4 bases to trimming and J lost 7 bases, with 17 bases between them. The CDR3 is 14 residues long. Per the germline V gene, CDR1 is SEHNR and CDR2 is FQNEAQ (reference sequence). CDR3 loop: CASSSFRDAQEQYF. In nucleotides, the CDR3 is TGTGCCAGCAGCTCCTTCCGGGACGCGCAGGAGCAGTACTTC.

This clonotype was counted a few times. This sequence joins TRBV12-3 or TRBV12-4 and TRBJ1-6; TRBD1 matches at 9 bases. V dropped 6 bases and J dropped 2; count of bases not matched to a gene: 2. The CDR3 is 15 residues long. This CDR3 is CASRDRGTYNSPLHF. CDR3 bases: TGTGCCAGCAGGGACAGGGGTACCTATAATTCACCCCTCCACTTT.

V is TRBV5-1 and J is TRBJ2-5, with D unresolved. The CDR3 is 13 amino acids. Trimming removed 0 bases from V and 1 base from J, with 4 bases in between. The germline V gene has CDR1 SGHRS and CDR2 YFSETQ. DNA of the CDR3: TGCGCCAGCAGCTTGGATGTCCAAGAGACCCAGTACTTC. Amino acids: CASSLDVQETQYF.

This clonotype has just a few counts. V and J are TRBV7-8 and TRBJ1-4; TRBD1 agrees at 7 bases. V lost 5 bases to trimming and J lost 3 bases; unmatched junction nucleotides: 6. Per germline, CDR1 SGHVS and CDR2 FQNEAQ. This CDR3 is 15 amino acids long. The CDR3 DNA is TGTGCCAGCAGCACAAGGACAGGTCCTAATGAAAAACTGTTTTTT. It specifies CASSTRTGPNEKLFF.

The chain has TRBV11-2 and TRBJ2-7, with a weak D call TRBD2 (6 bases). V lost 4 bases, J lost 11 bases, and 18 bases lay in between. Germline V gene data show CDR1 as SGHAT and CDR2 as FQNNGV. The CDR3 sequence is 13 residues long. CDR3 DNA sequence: TGTGCCAGCAGCTCTCCCGGGACTTCCTCGAAGTACTTC. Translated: CASSSPGTSSKYF.

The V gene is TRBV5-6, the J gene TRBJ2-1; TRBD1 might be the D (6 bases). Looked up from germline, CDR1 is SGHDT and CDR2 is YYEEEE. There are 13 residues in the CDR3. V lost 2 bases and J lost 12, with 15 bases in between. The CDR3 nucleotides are TGTGCCAGCAGCTTTAGCGAGGGGGACCTGCAGTTCTTC. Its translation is CASSFSEGDLQFF.